Only a few counts were recorded for the clone carrying this T cell receptor (beta chain). Antigen unknown. Primed by a sample-barcoded 5' primer and a J-beta primer mix, a second PCR proceeded for about 7 to 11 cycles. Template switching added a 12-random-nucleotide identifier to every cDNA molecule. TCRdb used MiXCR to reprocess the 5' RACE reads, holding one entry per CDR3 protein. This sample yields hundreds of thousands of distinct CDR3 sequences, of which roughly 49% are seen a single time; around 32% belongs to the top ten. This entry comes from a study of blood T cells in healthy people across ages. Study-wide results and limits: Among T cells, TCR beta diversity per million cells dropped roughly linearly as age rose.

Each sample had at least 7 million PBMCs isolated. This sequence was found in a woman aged 60-75 years in good health. Sequencing was performed on blood.

CDR3 DNA: TGTGCCTGGAGTGTACAGGAGCGGCGATACAATGAGCAGTTCTTC. Its translation: CAWSVQERRYNEQFF. The V gene is TRBV30, the J gene TRBJ2-1, with D perhaps matching TRBD1 or TRBD2 (5 bases each). CDR1 and CDR2 (germline): GTSNPN, SVGIG (reference sequence). The CDR3 is made up of 15 amino acids. The V gene lost 0 bases and the J gene lost 4 bases, with 13 bases spanning the gap.